This is a list of T cell receptor beta chains from one sample in a study of CD8 T cells in Susac syndrome. TCRdb redid the calling of the immunoSEQ multiplex PCR reads with MiXCR, one entry per CDR3 protein. The table includes about 210,000 distinct CDR3 sequences, 94% detected once. Sequenced sample: CD4+ T cells from PBMCs. The receptors were gathered from a human donor with Susac syndrome. CDR3s include the opening cysteine and the closing phenylalanine or tryptophan. A D gene is named only where the DNA matches it firmly. Not all rows give a size; the values are once, few, many and, for expanded clones, a class.

D gene	J gene	clone size	V gene	CDR3 protein	CDR3 DNA
TRBD1	TRBJ1-1	.	TRBV7-2	CASSKDRAFEAFF	TGTGCCAGCAGCAAAGACAGGGCGTTTGAAGCTTTCTTT
.	TRBJ2-1	.	TRBV27	CASSFGYFNEQFF	TGTGCCAGCAGTTTTGGGTATTTCAATGAGCAGTTCTTC
.	TRBJ2-5	.	TRBV5-4	CASSQGRTEETQYF	TGTGCCAGCAGCCAGGGCAGGACAGAGGAGACCCAGTACTTC
.	TRBJ2-1	.	TRBV18	CASSPPGQKLYNEQFF	TGTGCCAGCTCACCACCGGGGCAGAAACTCTACAATGAGCAGTTCTTC
.	TRBJ2-7	.	TRBV28	CASSPEIEGEQYF	TGTGCCAGCAGTCCCGAAATTGAAGGCGAGCAGTACTTC
TRBD1	TRBJ2-4	.	TRBV5-1	CASSPQGEDIQYF	TGCGCCAGCAGCCCACAGGGGGAGGACATTCAGTACTTC
TRBD1	TRBJ1-1	.	TRBV20-1	CSASPGGYTEAFF	TGCAGTGCTAGTCCAGGGGGATACACTGAAGCTTTCTTT
.	TRBJ1-2	.	TRBV30	CAYAKTRGYTF	TGTGCCTACGCTAAGACTCGTGGCTACACCTTC
.	TRBJ2-7	.	TRBV12-3/TRBV12-4	CASSPSSTRDEQYF	TGTGCCAGCAGTCCCTCATCGACCCGGGACGAGCAGTACTTC
.	TRBJ1-5	.	TRBV7-9	CASSPVRDQPQHF	TGTGCCAGCAGCCCGGTTAGAGATCAGCCCCAGCATTTT
.	TRBJ1-5	.	TRBV7-9	CASSLVIGAESQPQHF	TGTGCCAGCAGCTTAGTAATCGGGGCGGAGAGCCAGCCCCAGCATTTT
.	TRBJ1-1	.	TRBV6-5	CATRLGREAFF	TGTGCCACCAGGCTTGGTCGAGAAGCTTTCTTT
.	TRBJ2-7	.	TRBV27	CASSLTARFSDEQYF	TGTGCCAGCAGTTTAACAGCTAGGTTTTCGGACGAGCAGTACTTC
.	TRBJ1-1	few	TRBV28	CASRPQGNTEAFF	TGTGCCAGCAGGCCTCAGGGAAACACTGAAGCTTTCTTT
TRBD1	TRBJ1-6	.	TRBV28	CASSRADRAGSPLHF	TGTGCCAGCAGTCGGGCCGACAGGGCTGGTTCACCCCTCCACTTT
TRBD2	TRBJ2-4	.	TRBV6-6	CASSARGESENIQYF	TGTGCCAGCAGTGCCCGGGGGGAAAGTGAAAACATTCAGTACTTC
TRBD1	TRBJ1-2	.	TRBV27	CASSPRGQEDYGYTF	TGTGCCAGCAGTCCCAGGGGGCAGGAGGATTATGGCTACACCTTC
.	TRBJ1-1	.	TRBV5-4	CASSLLGEVNTEAFF	TGTGCCAGCAGCTTATTAGGGGAGGTGAACACTGAAGCTTTCTTT
TRBD1	TRBJ2-4	.	TRBV6-5	CASSYSGQGNIQYF	TGTGCCAGCAGTTACTCGGGACAGGGGAACATTCAGTACTTC
.	TRBJ2-3	.	TRBV30	CAWRPGREEDTQYF	TGTGCCTGGAGACCGGGACGGGAAGAAGATACGCAGTATTTT
.	TRBJ1-4	.	TRBV7-2	CASSPEKSNEKLFF	TGTGCCAGCAGCCCGGAAAAATCAAATGAAAAACTGTTTTTT
.	TRBJ1-4	.	TRBV12-3/TRBV12-4	CASTTGYSKEKLFF	TGTGCCAGCACTACAGGGTATTCAAAAGAAAAACTGTTTTTT
.	TRBJ1-1	.	TRBV29-1	CSVGGHLNTEAFF	TGCAGCGTCGGGGGACACTTGAACACTGAAGCTTTCTTT
.	TRBJ1-2	.	TRBV3-1	CASSQETAVTSIFGYTF	TGTGCCAGCAGCCAAGAAACCGCCGTTACCTCTATCTTCGGCTACACCTTC
.	TRBJ1-1	.	TRBV30	CARGPLNTEAFF	TGTGCCCGCGGGCCGCTGAACACTGAAGCTTTCTTT
.	TRBJ2-7	.	TRBV29-1	CSVEDLGTQSSYEQYF	TGCAGCGTTGAAGATCTGGGCACTCAAAGCTCCTACGAGCAGTACTTC
.	TRBJ1-1	.	TRBV6-5	CASRKTGLNTEAFF	TGTGCCAGCAGAAAAACAGGGCTGAACACTGAAGCTTTCTTT
.	TRBJ2-2	.	TRBV30	CAWSYDRSQTGELFF	TGTGCCTGGAGTTACGACAGGTCCCAAACCGGGGAGCTGTTTTTT
TRBD2	TRBJ2-5	.	TRBV6-5	CASSYLTSGETQYF	TGTGCCAGCAGTTACTTGACTAGCGGGGAGACCCAGTACTTC
TRBD1	TRBJ2-7	.	TRBV5-6	CASSFGQGGFPYEQYF	TGTGCCAGCAGCTTCGGACAGGGTGGTTTTCCTTACGAGCAGTACTTC
TRBD2	TRBJ2-3	once	TRBV24-1	CATSDLRIRGGSSADTQYF	TGTGCCACCAGTGATTTAAGGATCCGGGGAGGGTCGAGCGCAGATACGCAGTATTTT
TRBD1	TRBJ1-1	.	TRBV9	CASSVTSTPGQGNEAFF	TGTGCCAGCAGCGTAACCTCGACCCCGGGACAGGGAAATGAAGCTTTCTTT
.	TRBJ1-2	.	TRBV6-5	CASSPPRVLGYGYTF	TGTGCCAGCAGCCCCCCCCGGGTCTTGGGCTATGGCTACACCTTC
.	TRBJ2-1	.	TRBV7-9	CASSPVQPLAPRMNEQFF	TGTGCCAGCAGTCCGGTCCAGCCACTAGCCCCACGAATGAATGAGCAGTTCTTC
.	TRBJ2-3	.	TRBV30	CAWSVAQYTQYF	TGTGCCTGGAGTGTAGCCCAATATACGCAGTATTTT
.	TRBJ1-4	.	TRBV20-1	CSASPGSANEKLFF	TGCAGTGCTAGTCCGGGGTCAGCTAATGAAAAACTGTTTTTT
.	TRBJ1-4	.	TRBV18	CASSPTGPTNEKLFF	TGTGCCAGCTCACCTACAGGGCCAACTAATGAAAAACTGTTTTTT
TRBD1	TRBJ1-6	.	TRBV20-1	CSARDRGTGGAGSPLHF	TGCAGTGCTAGAGATCGGGGGACAGGGGGCGCAGGTTCACCCCTCCACTTT
.	TRBJ2-3	.	TRBV29-1	CSVRLDTQYF	TGCAGCGTTAGGCTGGATACGCAGTATTTT
.	TRBJ2-7	.	TRBV6-6	CASIGRAESSYEQYF	TGTGCCAGCATCGGCCGGGCAGAGAGCTCCTACGAGCAGTACTTC
.	TRBJ1-5	few	TRBV20-1	CSASSGGNQPQHF	TGCAGTGCTAGTTCAGGGGGCAATCAGCCCCAGCATTTT
TRBD1	TRBJ2-5	.	TRBV29-1	CSEWGQGADEETQYF	TGCAGCGAGTGGGGACAGGGGGCCGACGAAGAGACCCAGTACTTC
TRBD2	TRBJ2-5	.	TRBV7-3	CASSLTSGGAGETQYF	TGTGCCAGCAGCTTAACTAGCGGGGGGGCCGGAGAGACCCAGTACTTC
.	TRBJ1-4	once	TRBV5-1	CASRANGGPNEKLFF	TGCGCCAGCAGGGCGAACGGGGGCCCTAATGAAAAACTGTTTTTT
.	TRBJ1-2	.	TRBV30	CACIPGPYGYTF	TGTGCCTGTATCCCGGGCCCTTATGGCTACACCTTC
.	TRBJ2-5	.	TRBV28	CASSFPPGRGAETQYF	TGTGCCAGCAGTTTCCCCCCCGGTCGGGGCGCGGAGACCCAGTACTTC
.	TRBJ2-5	.	TRBV7-2	CASSLGPYQETQYF	TGTGCCAGCAGCTTAGGACCGTACCAAGAGACCCAGTACTTC
TRBD1	TRBJ1-6	.	TRBV7-9	CASSPLGDRDSPLHF	TGTGCCAGCAGTCCCCTCGGGGACAGGGATTCACCCCTCCACTTT
.	TRBJ2-7	.	TRBV28	CASTRGGGYEQYF	TGTGCCAGCACCCGTGGAGGCGGCTACGAGCAGTACTTC
.	TRBJ2-7	.	TRBV9	CASSIGTLGEQYF	TGTGCCAGCAGCATCGGGACCCTCGGCGAGCAGTACTTC
.	TRBJ2-3	.	TRBV11-3	CASSLDPTDTQYF	TGTGCCAGCAGCTTGGACCCCACAGATACGCAGTATTTT
.	TRBJ1-2	.	TRBV29-1	CSGGGNYGYTF	TGCAGCGGGGGGGGGAACTATGGCTACACCTTC
.	TRBJ2-6	.	TRBV7-2	CASSLAATTANVLTF	TGTGCCAGCAGCTTAGCAGCTACCACGGCCAACGTCCTGACTTTC